This T cell receptor beta chain is drawn from a study of brain T cells in children with intractable seizures. The CDR3 loop spans 14 amino acids. V shed 3 bases and J shed 3 bases, with 8 bases lying between them. CDR1 and CDR2 from the germline V gene are SGHTA and FQGNSA. Data came from immunoSEQ multiplex PCR; TCRdb stores just in-frame clones and leaves some out. The sample gives 340,000 or so clones, nearly 95% of which show up once; 5% to 7% is in the top ten. Time point: blood from clinic visit 5 months post-surgery; TSC patient then seizure free. Only cases whose brain tissue showed the highest T cell transcript signatures were sequenced.

The origin of this receptor is a boy less than two years old with tuberous sclerosis and intractable seizures. The chain joins TRBV7-2 to TRBJ2-2; D gene ambiguous. Sequences were derived from peripheral blood, sampled 4 to 6 months after surgery. CDR3 DNA: TGTGCCAGCAGCTTGGGGTTCGACACCGGGGAGCTGTTTTTT. Its protein is CASSLGFDTGELFF.